This T cell receptor beta chain was sequenced during a study of tumor-infiltrating lymphocytes in primary liver carcinoma. About the research overall: Patients were both men and women, whose ages ran from 30 to 69 years. Findings of the study overall: A significantly higher top-250-clone fraction was found in tumors than in blood (p = 0.039). All five tumor regions shared only about 7.5-24% of top clones.

Starting from approximately 470 ng of total RNA, TCR beta cDNA was produced with a primer in the constant region. Each TCR beta library was derived from three nested multiplex PCR rounds that employed slightly modified ARM-PCR. A C-beta reverse primer was combined with TRBV1-TRBV30 forward primers in the first two PCR rounds, and each round had 10 cycles. TCRdb reprocessed the multiplex PCR reads with MiXCR, giving one entry per CDR3 protein. The profile shows approximately 60,000 distinct CDR3 sequences, 55% to 75% of them singletons. The CDR3 covers 17 residues. The germline V gene encodes CDR1 SGHAT and CDR2 FQNNGV. To note about this clonotype: Antigen unknown. A junction end diverges from the germline sequence, so it may reflect a read error.

Co-extraction of RNA and DNA was performed on roughly 20-34 mg of unsorted bulk tissue. This chain joins TRBV11-2 and TRBJ2-2; perhaps TRBD2 as D (6 bases). Sequences were obtained from liver tumor tissue from sampling region 2. As to subset: tumor region T2, inferior pole. This clonotype originated in a man aged 35 to 55 with primary liver carcinoma and hepatitis B virus infection. The CDR3 nucleotides are TGTGCCAGCAGCTTAGCATTAAGAGGTGCGAACACCCGGGAGCTGTTGTTT. Protein: CASSLALRGANTRELLF.